This is a list of T cell receptor beta chains from one sample in a study of spatial heterogeneity in lung cancer. Each CDR3 protein is one row after TCRdb ran MiXCR on the 5' RACE reads. The sample includes more than 9,500 distinct CDR3 sequences, roughly 15% of them seen just once. The sequencing used lung tumor tissue, collected at surgery. The receptor set was obtained from a male donor with early-stage non-small cell lung cancer. The CDR3 runs from the conserved cysteine through the conserved F or W. D genes are given only for firm matches. The size of a clone is reported for some rows only, either as once, few or many, or as a class for expanded clones.

TGTGCCAGCAAGGGGGCTAGCAATCAGCCCCAGCATTTT	CASKGASNQPQHF	TRBD1	TRBJ1-5	many	TRBV2
TGCGCCAGCAGCTTGGGAACCGTCTCCTACGAGCAGTACTTC	CASSLGTVSYEQYF	NA	TRBJ2-7	NA	TRBV5-1
TGTGCCAGCAGCTCCCGACAGGGGGCGAATACGCAGTATTTT	CASSSRQGANTQYF	TRBD1	TRBJ2-3	many	TRBV7-2
TGTGCCAGCAGCCAATACCGACTAGCCAAAAACATTCAGTACTTC	CASSQYRLAKNIQYF	NA	TRBJ2-4	many	TRBV3-1
TGTGCCAGCAGTTACGATGCGAGAGCTTTCTTT	CASSYDARAFF	NA	TRBJ1-1	medium-sized	TRBV6-5
TGTGCCAGCAGACCTAAGGCGGGTCGCGACACTGAAGCTTTCTTT	CASRPKAGRDTEAFF	NA	TRBJ1-1	many	TRBV6-6
TGCAGTGCTAGTTTATGGAGCTCCTACAATGAGCAGTTCTTC	CSASLWSSYNEQFF	NA	TRBJ2-1	NA	TRBV20-1
TGCGCCAGCAGCCCCCGGACTGATTGGGGCTATGGCTACACCTTC	CASSPRTDWGYGYTF	NA	TRBJ1-2	few	TRBV4-3
TGTGCCAGCAGTTTACGGCCAGGGGAAACCCAGTACTTC	CASSLRPGETQYF	NA	TRBJ2-5	many	TRBV27
TGTGCCAGCAGGAGGGACAGACTCTACGAGCAGTACTTC	CASRRDRLYEQYF	TRBD1	TRBJ2-7	many	TRBV12-3/TRBV12-4
TGTGCCAGCAGCTATTCTTCTCTGCAGCCCCAGCATTTT	CASSYSSLQPQHF	NA	TRBJ1-5	many	TRBV7-9
TGCAGCGTTGACGACAGGGGATCCTACAATGAGCAGTTCTTC	CSVDDRGSYNEQFF	TRBD1	TRBJ2-1	NA	TRBV29-1
TGCAGTGCTAGACCCCTCCAGCGGCTCTACAATGAGCAGTTCTTC	CSARPLQRLYNEQFF	NA	TRBJ2-1	many	TRBV20-1
TGTGCCACCAGCAGGTCTAAGGGCACCGGGGAGCTGTTTTTT	CATSRSKGTGELFF	NA	TRBJ2-2	NA	TRBV15
TGTGCCAGCAGCTTCTTCACAGATACGCAGTATTTT	CASSFFTDTQYF	NA	TRBJ2-3	many	TRBV7-2
TGTGCCAGCAGCTTAGTACGGGTTTCAGATACGCAGTATTTT	CASSLVRVSDTQYF	NA	TRBJ2-3	many	TRBV7-9
TGCAGTGGCAGAGGGGCAGCCGTAGATACGCAGTATTTT	CSGRGAAVDTQYF	NA	TRBJ2-3	medium-sized	TRBV20-1
TGTGCCAGCAAAGTACAGGGGGCCGGAGGGACCCAGTACTTC	CASKVQGAGGTQYF	TRBD1	TRBJ2-5	many	TRBV28
TGTGCCAGCAGCCTGGCGGCGGGGGGCACAGATACGCAGTATTTT	CASSLAAGGTDTQYF	TRBD2	TRBJ2-3	NA	TRBV3-1
TGTGCCAGCAGTTACTCGTCCAGGGCACACTACGAGCAGTACTTC	CASSYSSRAHYEQYF	NA	TRBJ2-7	few	TRBV6-5
TGTGCCAGCAGTTTTGGGTCTGGAAACACCATATATTTT	CASSFGSGNTIYF	NA	TRBJ1-3	NA	TRBV28
TGCAGTGCTAGAGCGGGGGGAGGTTACAATGAGCAGTTCTTC	CSARAGGGYNEQFF	TRBD2	TRBJ2-1	medium-sized	TRBV20-1
TGTGCCAGCAGCTTAGGGGCGGGTCCACCCGGGGAGACCCAGTACTTC	CASSLGAGPPGETQYF	NA	TRBJ2-5	NA	TRBV7-2
TGTGCCAGCAGCTTGGGGGTGAACACTGAAGCTTTCTTT	CASSLGVNTEAFF	NA	TRBJ1-1	many	TRBV5-6
TGCGCCAGCAGCCGAAACAGCGGGCCTCAGGACTACGAGCAGTACTTC	CASSRNSGPQDYEQYF	NA	TRBJ2-7	many	TRBV4-1
TGTGCCAGCAGTTACGTCGGCTTCCCCCCCTCCTACGAGCAGTACTTC	CASSYVGFPPSYEQYF	NA	TRBJ2-7	many	TRBV6-2/TRBV6-3
TGTGCCAGCAGTTTCCTAGCGGGGGCATACGAGCAGTACTTC	CASSFLAGAYEQYF	TRBD2	TRBJ2-7	few	TRBV28
TGTGCCAGCAACCCGGACGGACCTGGAAACACCATATATTTT	CASNPDGPGNTIYF	NA	TRBJ1-3	medium-sized	TRBV7-8
TGTGCCAGCAGCCAAGGTGGTGAGCCCTGCAATGAGCAGTTCTTC	CASSQGGEPCNEQFF	NA	TRBJ2-1	once	TRBV3-1
TGTGCCAGCAGTTTAAGGGAGGGATACGAGCAGTACTTC	CASSLREGYEQYF	TRBD2	TRBJ2-7	many	TRBV7-9
TGTGCCAGCAGACCTTGGGACTTTCTCTATGGCTACACCTTC	CASRPWDFLYGYTF	NA	TRBJ1-2	NA	TRBV12-3/TRBV12-4
TGTGCCAGCAGTTATAGCTGGGGGGCAGGTGGTGAGCAGTTCTTC	CASSYSWGAGGEQFF	NA	TRBJ2-1	many	TRBV9
TGTGCCAGCAGCGAGCAAATCCAGGCGCGGGCAAGGACCGGGGAGCTGTTTTTT	CASSEQIQARARTGELFF	NA	TRBJ2-2	many	TRBV7-9
TGTGCCAGCACACCTTCTAGCGGGGGAGCCTACAATGAGCAGTTCTTC	CASTPSSGGAYNEQFF	TRBD2	TRBJ2-1	medium-sized	TRBV5-4
TGTGCCAGCTCCCCGTGGGGACTAGCGGACACCGGGGAGCTGTTTTTT	CASSPWGLADTGELFF	TRBD2	TRBJ2-2	many	TRBV28
TGCAGTGCACCCGACTGGACTAGCGGAAACTACGAGCAGTACTTC	CSAPDWTSGNYEQYF	TRBD2	TRBJ2-7	NA	TRBV20-1
TGTGCCAGCAGCTCAGTGAGGGACAGGGGGCTCGACACCGGGGAGCTGTTTTTT	CASSSVRDRGLDTGELFF	TRBD1	TRBJ2-2	many	TRBV9
TGCGCCAGCAGCCCTGCGGAGACTAATGAAAAACTGTTTTTT	CASSPAETNEKLFF	NA	TRBJ1-4	medium-sized	TRBV5-1
TGCGCCAGCAGCCAAGATCTCCTATCAACGTACCAAGAGACCCAGTACTTC	CASSQDLLSTYQETQYF	NA	TRBJ2-5	many	TRBV4-1
TGTGCCAGTGAAACTTCCTGGGGGCAAGAGACCCAGTACTTC	CASETSWGQETQYF	NA	TRBJ2-5	NA	TRBV3-1
TGTGCCACCAGTAGGCCGAATCAGCCCCAGCATTTT	CATSRPNQPQHF	NA	TRBJ1-5	medium-sized	TRBV24-1
TGTGCCAGCAGTCCTACCTACAGGGCCCAGTACTTC	CASSPTYRAQYF	NA	TRBJ2-5	medium-sized	TRBV28
TGTGCCAGCAGTTCCTTCCGACAGGGGAGGTACGAGCAGTACTTC	CASSSFRQGRYEQYF	TRBD1	TRBJ2-7	many	TRBV27
TGTGCCAGCTCACCGGACTCCCTAGATACGCAGTATTTT	CASSPDSLDTQYF	NA	TRBJ2-3	many	TRBV18
TGCGCCAGCAGCCCAGGGACTAGCGGGAGGGTCGGGGAGCTGTTTTTT	CASSPGTSGRVGELFF	TRBD2	TRBJ2-2	medium-sized	TRBV4-1
TGTGCCAGCACCTCGGGTAGCGGGGGGGCCGATGAGCAGTTCTTC	CASTSGSGGADEQFF	TRBD2	TRBJ2-1	many	TRBV12-3/TRBV12-4
TGTGCCAGCAGTCGGGACAGGGGAAGCACAGATACGCAGTATTTT	CASSRDRGSTDTQYF	TRBD1	TRBJ2-3	many	TRBV6-4
TGCAGCGTTACTAGCCGCACCGGGGAGCTGTTTTTT	CSVTSRTGELFF	NA	TRBJ2-2	NA	TRBV29-1
TGTGCCAGCAGCAGGGGACTAGCGGGGCAAGAGACCCAGTACTTC	CASSRGLAGQETQYF	TRBD2	TRBJ2-5	NA	TRBV5-4
TGTGCCAGTAGCCCTGGGGCAGTTGAGACCCAGTACTTC	CASSPGAVETQYF	NA	TRBJ2-5	many	TRBV19